The TCR beta chain described here comes from a study of cytomegalovirus exposure and HLA in healthy donors. Study-level findings and limits: Presence/absence analysis assumed near-uniform sequencing depth across donors. Reportedly, a later analysis found an Asian-associated ancestry cluster had fewer N-insertions than the approximately 700-donor mean.

This clone was seen a few times. Its target is not known. PCR employed 60 Vbeta and 13 Jbeta primers. TCRdb keeps only in-frame clones here, not all; method: immunoSEQ multiplex PCR. The table has over 150,000 clones, approximately 81% seen once; the top ten hold under 2.5%. The germline gives CDR1 MDHEN, CDR2 SYDVKM. The CDR3 length is 15 residues. V lost 3 bases, J lost 7 bases, and 19 bases lay in between. Specimen: PBMCs. The rearrangement links TRBV28 to TRBJ2-7; D possibly corresponds to TRBD2 (6 bases). The source is a woman aged 25 to 39 in good health and CMV-seronegative. CDR3 in amino acids: CASSFSPVGAGEQYF. The DNA for the CDR3 is TGTGCCAGCAGTTTTTCGCCCGTCGGGGCGGGGGAGCAGTACTTC.